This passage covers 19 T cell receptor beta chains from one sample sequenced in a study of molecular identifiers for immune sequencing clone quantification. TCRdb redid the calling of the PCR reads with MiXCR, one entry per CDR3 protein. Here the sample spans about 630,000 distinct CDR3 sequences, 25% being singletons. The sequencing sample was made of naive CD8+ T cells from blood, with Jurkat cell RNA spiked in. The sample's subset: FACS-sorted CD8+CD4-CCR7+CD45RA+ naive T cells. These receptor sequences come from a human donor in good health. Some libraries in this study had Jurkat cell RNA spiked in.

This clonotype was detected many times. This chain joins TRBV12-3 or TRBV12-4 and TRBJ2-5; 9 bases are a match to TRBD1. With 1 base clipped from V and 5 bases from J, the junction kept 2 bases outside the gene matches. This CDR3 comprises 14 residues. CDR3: CASSLDRGLETQYF. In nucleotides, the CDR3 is TGTGCCAGCAGTTTAGACAGGGGGCTCGAGACCCAGTACTTC.

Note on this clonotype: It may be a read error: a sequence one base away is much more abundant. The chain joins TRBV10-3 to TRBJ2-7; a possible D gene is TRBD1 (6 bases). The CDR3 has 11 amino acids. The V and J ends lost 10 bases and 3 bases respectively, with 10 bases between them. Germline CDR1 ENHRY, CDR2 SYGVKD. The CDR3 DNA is TGTGCCAACGTGGACAGCTACGAGCAGTACTTC. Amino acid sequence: CANVDSYEQYF.

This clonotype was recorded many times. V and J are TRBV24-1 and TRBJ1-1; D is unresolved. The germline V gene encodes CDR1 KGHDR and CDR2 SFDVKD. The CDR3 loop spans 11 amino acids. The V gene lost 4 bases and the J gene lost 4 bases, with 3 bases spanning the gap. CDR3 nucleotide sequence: TGTGCCACCAGTGACGGCACTGAAGCTTTCTTT. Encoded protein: CATSDGTEAFF.

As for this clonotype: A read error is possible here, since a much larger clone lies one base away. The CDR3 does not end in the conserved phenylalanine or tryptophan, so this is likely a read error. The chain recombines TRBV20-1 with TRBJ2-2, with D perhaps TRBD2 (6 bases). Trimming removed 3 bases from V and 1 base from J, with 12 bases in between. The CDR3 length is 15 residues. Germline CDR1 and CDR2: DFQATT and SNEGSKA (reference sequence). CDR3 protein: CSARDLAKNTGELFS. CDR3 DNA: TGCAGTGCTAGGGACCTAGCGAAGAACACCGGGGAGCTGTTTTCT.

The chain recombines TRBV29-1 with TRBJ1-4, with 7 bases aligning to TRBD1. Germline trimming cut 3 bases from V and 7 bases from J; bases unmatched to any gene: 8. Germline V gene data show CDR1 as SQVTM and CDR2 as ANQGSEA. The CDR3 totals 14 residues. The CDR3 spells CSVDKTGIGEKLFF. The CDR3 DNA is TGCAGCGTTGACAAGACAGGGATCGGTGAAAAACTGTTTTTT.

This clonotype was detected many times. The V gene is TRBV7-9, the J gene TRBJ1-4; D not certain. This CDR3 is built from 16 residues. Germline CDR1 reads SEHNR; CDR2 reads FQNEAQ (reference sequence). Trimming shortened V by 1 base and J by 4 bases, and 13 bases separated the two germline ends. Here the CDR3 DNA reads TGTGCCAGCAGCTTAGTGACCGAGAATTTTAATGAAAAACTGTTTTTT. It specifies CASSLVTENFNEKLFF. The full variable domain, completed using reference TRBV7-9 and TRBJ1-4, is DTGVSQNPRHKITKRGQNVTFRCDPISEHNRLYWYRQTLGQGPEFLTYFQNEAQLEKSRLLSDRFSAERPKGSFSTLEIQRTEQGDSAMYLCASSLVTENFNEKLFFGSGTQLSVL.

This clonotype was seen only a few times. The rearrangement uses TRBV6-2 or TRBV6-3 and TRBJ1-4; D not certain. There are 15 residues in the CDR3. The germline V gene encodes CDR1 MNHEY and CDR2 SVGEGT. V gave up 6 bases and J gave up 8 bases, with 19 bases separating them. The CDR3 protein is CASSWRTAAKEKLFF. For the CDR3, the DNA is TGTGCCAGCAGCTGGAGGACCGCCGCGAAAGAAAAACTGTTTTTT.

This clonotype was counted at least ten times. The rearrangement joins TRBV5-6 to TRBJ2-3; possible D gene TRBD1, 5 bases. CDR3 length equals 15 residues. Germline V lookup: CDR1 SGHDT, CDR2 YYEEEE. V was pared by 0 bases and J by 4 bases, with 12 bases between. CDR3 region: CASSLGGHSPDTQYF. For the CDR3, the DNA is TGTGCCAGCAGCTTGGGAGGACATTCCCCAGATACGCAGTATTTT.

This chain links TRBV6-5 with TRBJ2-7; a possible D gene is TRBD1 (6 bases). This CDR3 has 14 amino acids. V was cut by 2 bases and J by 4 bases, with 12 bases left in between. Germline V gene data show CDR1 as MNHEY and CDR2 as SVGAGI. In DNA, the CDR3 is TGTGCCAGCAGTTACGGCAGGGGTGGGTACGAGCAGTACTTC. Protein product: CASSYGRGGYEQYF.

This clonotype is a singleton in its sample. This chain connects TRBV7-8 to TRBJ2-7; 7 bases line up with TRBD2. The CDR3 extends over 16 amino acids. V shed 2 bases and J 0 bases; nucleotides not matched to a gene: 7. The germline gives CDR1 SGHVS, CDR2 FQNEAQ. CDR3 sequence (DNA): TGTGCCAGCAGCTTATGGACTGGCGGGAGCTCCTACGAGCAGTACTTC. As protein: CASSLWTGGSSYEQYF.

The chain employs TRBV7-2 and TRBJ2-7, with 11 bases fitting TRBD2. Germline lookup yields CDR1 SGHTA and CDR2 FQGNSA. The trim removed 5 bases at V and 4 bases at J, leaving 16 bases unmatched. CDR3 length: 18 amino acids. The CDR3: CASSQEWVLAGGEYEQYF. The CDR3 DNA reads TGTGCCAGCAGCCAAGAATGGGTTCTAGCGGGAGGAGAGTACGAGCAGTACTTC.

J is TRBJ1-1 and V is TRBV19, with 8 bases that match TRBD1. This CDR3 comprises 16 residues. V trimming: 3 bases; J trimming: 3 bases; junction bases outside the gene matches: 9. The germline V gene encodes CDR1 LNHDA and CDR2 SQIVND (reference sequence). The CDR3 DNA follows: TGTGCCAGTAGTATGGAGGGCAGGGGGCTGTACACTGAAGCTTTCTTT. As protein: CASSMEGRGLYTEAFF.

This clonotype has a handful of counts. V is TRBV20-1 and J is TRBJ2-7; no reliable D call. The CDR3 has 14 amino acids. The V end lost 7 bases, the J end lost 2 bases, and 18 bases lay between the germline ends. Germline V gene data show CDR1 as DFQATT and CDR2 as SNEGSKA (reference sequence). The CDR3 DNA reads TGCAGTGTTGATAATTTGGGGTCCACCTACGAGCAGTACTTC. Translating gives CSVDNLGSTYEQYF.

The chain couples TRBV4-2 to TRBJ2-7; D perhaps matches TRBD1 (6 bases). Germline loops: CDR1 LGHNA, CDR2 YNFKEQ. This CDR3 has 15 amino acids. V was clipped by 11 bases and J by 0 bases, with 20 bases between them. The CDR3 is CARRLQGHGSYEQYF. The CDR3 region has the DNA TGTGCCCGCCGCCTCCAGGGGCACGGCTCCTACGAGCAGTACTTC.

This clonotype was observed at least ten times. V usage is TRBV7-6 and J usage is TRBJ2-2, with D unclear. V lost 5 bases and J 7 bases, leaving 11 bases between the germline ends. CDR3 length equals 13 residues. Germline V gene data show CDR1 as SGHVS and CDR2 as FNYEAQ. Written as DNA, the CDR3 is TGTGCCAGCAGCCCCGACTTGGTCGGGGAGCTGTTTTTT. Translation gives CASSPDLVGELFF.

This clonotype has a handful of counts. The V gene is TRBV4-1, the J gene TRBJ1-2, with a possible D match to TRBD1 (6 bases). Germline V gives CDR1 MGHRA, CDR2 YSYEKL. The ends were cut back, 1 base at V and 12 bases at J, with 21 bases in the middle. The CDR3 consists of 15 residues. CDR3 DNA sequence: TGCGCCAGCAGCCAAGCCCCCACAGGGACTACCGGCAACACCTTC. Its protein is CASSQAPTGTTGNTF.

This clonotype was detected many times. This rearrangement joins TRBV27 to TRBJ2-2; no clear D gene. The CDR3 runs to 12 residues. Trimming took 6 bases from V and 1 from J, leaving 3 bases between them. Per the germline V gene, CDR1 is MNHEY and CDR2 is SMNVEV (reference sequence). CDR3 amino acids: CASRMNTGELFF. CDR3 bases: TGTGCCAGCAGAATGAACACCGGGGAGCTGTTTTTT.

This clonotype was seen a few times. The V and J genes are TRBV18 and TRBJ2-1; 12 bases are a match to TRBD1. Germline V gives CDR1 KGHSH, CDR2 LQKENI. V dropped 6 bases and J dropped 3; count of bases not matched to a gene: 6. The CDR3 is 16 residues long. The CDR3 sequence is CASSPGTGGFYNEQFF. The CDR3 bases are TGTGCCAGCTCTCCCGGGACAGGGGGCTTCTACAATGAGCAGTTCTTC.

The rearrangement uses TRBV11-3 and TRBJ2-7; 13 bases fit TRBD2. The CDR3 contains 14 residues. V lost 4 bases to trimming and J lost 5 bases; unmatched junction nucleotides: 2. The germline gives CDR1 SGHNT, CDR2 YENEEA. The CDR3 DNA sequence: TGTGCCAGCAGCTACGGGACTAGCGGGGACGAGCAGTACTTC. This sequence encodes CASSYGTSGDEQYF.